What follows are 3 T cell receptor beta chains derived from one specimen sequenced in a study of T cell changes during pregnancy in multiple sclerosis. Libraries were prepared by immunoSEQ multiplex PCR; TCRdb keeps only in-frame clonotypes and omits some of them. Of about 55,000 clones listed, 90% to 95% are singletons. Sequenced here: CD8+ T cells from peripheral blood mononuclear cells, sampled in the third trimester of pregnancy. Receptors were obtained from a female donor with multiple sclerosis, enrolled in a pregnancy study.

The chain uses TRBV5-1 and TRBJ2-1; 10 nucleotides line up with TRBD1. The V gene's germline CDR1 is SGHRS and CDR2 YFSETQ. This CDR3 region has 15 residues. Trimming cost V 0 bases and J 7 bases; bases outside gene matches: 4. For the CDR3, the DNA is TGCGCCAGCAGCTTGGGACAGGGGGCGACGAATGAGCAGTTCTTC. Its translation is CASSLGQGATNEQFF.

CDR3 DNA sequence: TGTGCCAGCAGCCAAGTTGAGCTACCCTATTATGGCTACACCTTC. Translated, it gives CASSQVELPYYGYTF. J is TRBJ1-2 and V is TRBV14; D unclear. Germline CDR1 reads SGHDN; CDR2 reads FVKESK. This CDR3 has 15 amino acids. V lost 1 base, J lost 5 bases, and 14 bases lay in between.

The chain employs TRBV5-1 and TRBJ2-3, with TRBD2 matching over 8 bases. The CDR3 length is 14 residues. J lost 4 bases, V lost 0 bases, and 1 base had no gene match. CDR1 is SGHRS, CDR2 YFSETQ, per germline. The CDR3 here is CASSLAGGADTQYF. The CDR3 DNA is TGCGCCAGCAGCTTGGCGGGAGGGGCAGATACGCAGTATTTT.